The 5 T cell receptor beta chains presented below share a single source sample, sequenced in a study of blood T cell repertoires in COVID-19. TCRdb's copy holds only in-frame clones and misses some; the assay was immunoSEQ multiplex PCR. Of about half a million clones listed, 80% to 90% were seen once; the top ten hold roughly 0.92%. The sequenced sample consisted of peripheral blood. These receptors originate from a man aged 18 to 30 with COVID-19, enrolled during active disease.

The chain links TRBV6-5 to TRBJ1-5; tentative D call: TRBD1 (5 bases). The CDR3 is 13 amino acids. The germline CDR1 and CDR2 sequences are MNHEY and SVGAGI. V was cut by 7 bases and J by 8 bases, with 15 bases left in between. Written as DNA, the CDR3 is TGTGCCAGCAAACTCAGGAGGGGAGAGCCCCAGCATTTT. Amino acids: CASKLRRGEPQHF.

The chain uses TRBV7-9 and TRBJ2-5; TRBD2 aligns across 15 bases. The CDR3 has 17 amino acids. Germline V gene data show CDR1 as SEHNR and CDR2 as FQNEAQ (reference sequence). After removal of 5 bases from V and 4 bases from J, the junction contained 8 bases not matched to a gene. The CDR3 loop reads CASSVTGLAGGIETQYF. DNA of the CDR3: TGTGCCAGCAGCGTGACGGGACTAGCGGGAGGAATAGAGACCCAGTACTTC. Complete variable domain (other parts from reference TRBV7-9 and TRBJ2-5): DTGVSQNPRHKITKRGQNVTFRCDPISEHNRLYWYRQTLGQGPEFLTYFQNEAQLEKSRLLSDRFSAERPKGSFSTLEIQRTEQGDSAMYLCASSVTGLAGGIETQYFGPGTRLLVL.

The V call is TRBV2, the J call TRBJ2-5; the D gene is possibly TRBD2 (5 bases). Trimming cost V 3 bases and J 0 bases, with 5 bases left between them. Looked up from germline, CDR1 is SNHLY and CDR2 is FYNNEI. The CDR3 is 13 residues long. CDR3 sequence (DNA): TGTGCCAGCAGTGAGACTAACCAAGAGACCCAGTACTTC. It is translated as CASSETNQETQYF.

CDR3 loop: CASRPDGLPNTEAFF. CDR3 coding DNA: TGTGCCAGCAGGCCAGATGGACTCCCGAACACTGAAGCTTTCTTT. The rearrangement uses TRBV6-5 and TRBJ1-1; no clear D gene. Germline CDR1 and CDR2: MNHEY and SVGAGI. V was clipped by 6 bases and J by 1 base, with 15 bases between them. The CDR3 consists of 15 residues.

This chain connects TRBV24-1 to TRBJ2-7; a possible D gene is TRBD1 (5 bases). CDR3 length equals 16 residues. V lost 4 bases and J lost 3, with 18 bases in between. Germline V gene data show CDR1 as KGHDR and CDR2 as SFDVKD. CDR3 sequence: CATSEGTGKGRYEQYF. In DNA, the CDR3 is TGTGCCACCAGTGAGGGAACGGGTAAGGGGCGCTACGAGCAGTACTTC.